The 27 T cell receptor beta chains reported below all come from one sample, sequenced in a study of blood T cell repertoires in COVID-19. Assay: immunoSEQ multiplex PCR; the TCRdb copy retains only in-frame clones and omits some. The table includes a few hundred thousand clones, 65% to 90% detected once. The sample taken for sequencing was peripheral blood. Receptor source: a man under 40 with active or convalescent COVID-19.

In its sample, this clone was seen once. The CDR3 sequence is CASSDQGGPYNEQFF. The CDR3 DNA is TGTGCCAGCAGTGATCAGGGAGGGCCTTACAATGAGCAGTTCTTC. The J gene is TRBJ2-1, the V gene TRBV25-1; TRBD2 matches at 7 bases. The trim removed 3 bases at V and 4 bases at J, leaving 6 bases unmatched. The CDR3 covers 15 residues. The germline V gene encodes CDR1 MGHDK and CDR2 SYGVNS.

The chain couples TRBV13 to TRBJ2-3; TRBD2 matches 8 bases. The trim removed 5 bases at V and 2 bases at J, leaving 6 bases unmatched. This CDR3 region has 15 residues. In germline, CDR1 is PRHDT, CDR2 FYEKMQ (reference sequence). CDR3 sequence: CASSQSGGDTDTQYF. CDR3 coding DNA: TGTGCCAGCAGCCAGAGCGGGGGCGACACAGATACGCAGTATTTT.

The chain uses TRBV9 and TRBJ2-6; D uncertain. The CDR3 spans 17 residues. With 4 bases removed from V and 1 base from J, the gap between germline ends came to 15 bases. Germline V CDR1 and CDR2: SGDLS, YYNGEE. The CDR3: CASSSAPQRSGANVLTF. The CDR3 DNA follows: TGTGCCAGCAGCTCCGCTCCCCAGCGTTCTGGGGCCAACGTCCTGACTTTC.

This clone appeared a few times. CDR3 DNA: TGTGCCAGCAGCTCGATAGGGATCCAGCGGCAGACCCAGTACTTC. Amino acids: CASSSIGIQRQTQYF. The chain recombines TRBV5-6 with TRBJ2-5; TRBD2 might be the D (5 bases). The CDR3 has 15 amino acids. Trimming took off 3 bases at V and 6 bases at J, with 18 bases between the two ends. Germline V gene lookup returns CDR1 SGHDT and CDR2 YYEEEE.

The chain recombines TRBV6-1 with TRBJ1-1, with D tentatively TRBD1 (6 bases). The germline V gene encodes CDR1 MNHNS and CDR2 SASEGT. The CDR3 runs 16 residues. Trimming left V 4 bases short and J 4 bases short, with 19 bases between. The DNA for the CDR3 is TGTGCCAGCAGTGCCCTGGGACATTCAGGGACCACTGAAGCTTTCTTT. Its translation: CASSALGHSGTTEAFF.

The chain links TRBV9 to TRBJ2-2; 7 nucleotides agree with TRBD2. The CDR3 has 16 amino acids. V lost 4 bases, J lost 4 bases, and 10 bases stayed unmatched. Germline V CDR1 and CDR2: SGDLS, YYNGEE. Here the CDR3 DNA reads TGTGCCAGCAGCATCCCAGCGGGGCCGGGCACCGGGGAGCTGTTTTTT. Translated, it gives CASSIPAGPGTGELFF.

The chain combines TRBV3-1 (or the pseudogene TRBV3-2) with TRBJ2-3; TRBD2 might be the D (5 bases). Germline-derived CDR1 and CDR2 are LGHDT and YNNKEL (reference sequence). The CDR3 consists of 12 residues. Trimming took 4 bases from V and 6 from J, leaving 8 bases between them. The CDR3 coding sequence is TGTGCCAGCAGCCGAGGGTGGGATACGCAGTATTTT. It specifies CASSRGWDTQYF.

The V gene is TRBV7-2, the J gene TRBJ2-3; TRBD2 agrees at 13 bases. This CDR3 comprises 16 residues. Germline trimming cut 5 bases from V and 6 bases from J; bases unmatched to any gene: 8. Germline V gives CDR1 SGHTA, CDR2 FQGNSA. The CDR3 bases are TGTGCCAGCAGCGGAGGGACTAGCGGGGTTCGGGATACGCAGTATTTT. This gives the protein CASSGGTSGVRDTQYF. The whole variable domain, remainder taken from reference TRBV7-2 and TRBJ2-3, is GAGVSQSPSNKVTEKGKDVELRCDPISGHTALYWYRQSLGQGLEFLIYFQGNSAPDKSGLPSDRFSAERTGGSVSTLTIQRTQQEDSAVYLCASSGGTSGVRDTQYFGPGTRLTVL.

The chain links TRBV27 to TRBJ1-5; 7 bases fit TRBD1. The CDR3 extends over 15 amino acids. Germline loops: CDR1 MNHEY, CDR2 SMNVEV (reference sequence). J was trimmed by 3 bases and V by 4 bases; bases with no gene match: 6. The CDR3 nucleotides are TGTGCCAGCAGTTCTACACAGGGGCTCAATCAGCCCCAGCATTTT. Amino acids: CASSSTQGLNQPQHF.

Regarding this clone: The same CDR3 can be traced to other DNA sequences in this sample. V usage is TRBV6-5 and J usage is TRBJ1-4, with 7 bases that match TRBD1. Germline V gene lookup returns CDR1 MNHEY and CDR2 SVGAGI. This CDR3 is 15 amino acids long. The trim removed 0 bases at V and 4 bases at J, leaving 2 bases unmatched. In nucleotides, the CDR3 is TGTGCCAGCAGTTACTCCCCAGGGGGTAATGAAAAACTGTTTTTT. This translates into CASSYSPGGNEKLFF.

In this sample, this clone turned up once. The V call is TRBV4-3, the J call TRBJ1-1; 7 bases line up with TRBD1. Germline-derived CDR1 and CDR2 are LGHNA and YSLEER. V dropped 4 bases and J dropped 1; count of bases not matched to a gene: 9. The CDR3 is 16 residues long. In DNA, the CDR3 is TGCGCCAGCAGCCGCGTAGCCGGGACAGCGAACACTGAAGCTTTCTTT. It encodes CASSRVAGTANTEAFF.

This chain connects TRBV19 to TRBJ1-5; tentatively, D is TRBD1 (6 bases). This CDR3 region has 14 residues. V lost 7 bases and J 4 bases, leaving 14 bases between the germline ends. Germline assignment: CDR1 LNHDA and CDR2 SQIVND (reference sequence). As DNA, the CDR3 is TGTGCCAGTAAGGCGGGCCAGGGGAATCAGCCCCAGCATTTT. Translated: CASKAGQGNQPQHF. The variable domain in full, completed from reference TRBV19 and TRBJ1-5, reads DGGITQSPKYLFRKEGQNVTLSCEQNLNHDAMYWYRQDPGQGLRLIYYSQIVNDFQKGDIAEGYSVSREKKESFPLTVTSAQKNPTAFYLCASKAGQGNQPQHFGDGTRLSIL.

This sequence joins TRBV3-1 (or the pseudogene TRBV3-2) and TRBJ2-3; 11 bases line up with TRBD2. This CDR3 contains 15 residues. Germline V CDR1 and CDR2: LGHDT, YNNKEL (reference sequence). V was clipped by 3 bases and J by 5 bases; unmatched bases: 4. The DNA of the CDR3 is TGTGCCAGCAGCCACCTCACTAGCGGGAGAGATACGCAGTATTTT. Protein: CASSHLTSGRDTQYF.

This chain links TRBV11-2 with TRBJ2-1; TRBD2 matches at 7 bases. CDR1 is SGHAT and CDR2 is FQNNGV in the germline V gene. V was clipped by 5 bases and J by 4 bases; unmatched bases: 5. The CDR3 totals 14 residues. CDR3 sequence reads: CASSRTSWYNEQFF. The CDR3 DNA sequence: TGTGCCAGCAGCCGGACTAGTTGGTACAATGAGCAGTTCTTC.

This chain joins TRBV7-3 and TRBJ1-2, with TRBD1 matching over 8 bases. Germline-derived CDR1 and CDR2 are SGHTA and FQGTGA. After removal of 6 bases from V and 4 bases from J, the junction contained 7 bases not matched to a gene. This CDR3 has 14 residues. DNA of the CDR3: TGTGCCAGCAGATCAGGGGGCGTCGGCTATGGCTACACCTTC. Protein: CASRSGGVGYGYTF.

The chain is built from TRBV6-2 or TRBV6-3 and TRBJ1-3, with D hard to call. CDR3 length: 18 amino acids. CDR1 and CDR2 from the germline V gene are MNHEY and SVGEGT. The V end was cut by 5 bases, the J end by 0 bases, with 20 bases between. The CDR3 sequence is CASSTLNWEINSGNTIYF. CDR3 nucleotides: TGTGCCAGCAGTACCCTTAATTGGGAGATCAACTCTGGAAACACCATATATTTT.

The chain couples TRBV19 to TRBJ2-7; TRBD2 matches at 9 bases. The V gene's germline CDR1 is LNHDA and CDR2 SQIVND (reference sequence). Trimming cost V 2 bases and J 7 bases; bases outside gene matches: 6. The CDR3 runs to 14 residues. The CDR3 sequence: CASSISPLAGEQYF. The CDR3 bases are TGTGCCAGTAGTATATCCCCTCTAGCGGGGGAGCAGTACTTC.

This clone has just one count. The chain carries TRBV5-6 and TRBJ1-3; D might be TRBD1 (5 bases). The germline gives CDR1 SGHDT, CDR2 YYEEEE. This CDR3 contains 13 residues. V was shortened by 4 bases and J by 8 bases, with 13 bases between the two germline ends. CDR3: CASSRVGGDTIYF. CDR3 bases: TGTGCCAGCAGCCGGGTCGGGGGAGACACCATATATTTT.

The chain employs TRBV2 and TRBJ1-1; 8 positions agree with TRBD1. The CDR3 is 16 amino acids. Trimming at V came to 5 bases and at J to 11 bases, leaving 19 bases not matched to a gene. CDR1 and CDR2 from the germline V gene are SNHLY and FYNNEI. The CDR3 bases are TGTGCCAGCAGTAATCCGGCAGGGGGCAACTACAACGGGGCTTTCTTT. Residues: CASSNPAGGNYNGAFF.

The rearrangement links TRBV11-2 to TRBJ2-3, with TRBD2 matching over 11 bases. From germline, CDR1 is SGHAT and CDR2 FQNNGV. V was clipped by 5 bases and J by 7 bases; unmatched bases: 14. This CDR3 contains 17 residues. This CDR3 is CASSEGMGLAVQNTQYF. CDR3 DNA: TGTGCCAGCAGCGAGGGGATGGGACTAGCGGTTCAAAATACGCAGTATTTT.

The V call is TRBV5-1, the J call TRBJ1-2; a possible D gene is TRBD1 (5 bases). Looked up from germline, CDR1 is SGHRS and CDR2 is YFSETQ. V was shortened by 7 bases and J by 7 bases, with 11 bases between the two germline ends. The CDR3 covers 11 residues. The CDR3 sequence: CASGGNGGYTF. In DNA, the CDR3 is TGCGCCAGCGGGGGGAATGGTGGCTACACCTTC.

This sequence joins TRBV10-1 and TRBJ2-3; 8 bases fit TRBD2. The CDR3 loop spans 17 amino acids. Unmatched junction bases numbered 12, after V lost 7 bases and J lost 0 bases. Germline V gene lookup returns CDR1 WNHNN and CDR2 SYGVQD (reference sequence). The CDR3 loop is CASTDRTSPGSTDTQYF. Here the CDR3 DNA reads TGCGCCAGCACCGACCGGACTAGCCCCGGTAGCACAGATACGCAGTATTTT.

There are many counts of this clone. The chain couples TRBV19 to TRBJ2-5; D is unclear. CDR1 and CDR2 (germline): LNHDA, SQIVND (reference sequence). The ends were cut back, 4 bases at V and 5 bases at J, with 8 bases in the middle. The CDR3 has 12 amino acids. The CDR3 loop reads CASSRSGETQYF. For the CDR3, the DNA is TGTGCCAGTAGTAGGTCCGGGGAGACCCAGTACTTC. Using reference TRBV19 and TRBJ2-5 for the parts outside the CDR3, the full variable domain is DGGITQSPKYLFRKEGQNVTLSCEQNLNHDAMYWYRQDPGQGLRLIYYSQIVNDFQKGDIAEGYSVSREKKESFPLTVTSAQKNPTAFYLCASSRSGETQYFGPGTRLLVL.

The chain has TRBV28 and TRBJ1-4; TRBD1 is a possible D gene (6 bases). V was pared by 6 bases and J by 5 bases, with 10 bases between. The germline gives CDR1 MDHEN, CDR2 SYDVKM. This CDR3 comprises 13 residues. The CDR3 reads CASRARGNEKLFF. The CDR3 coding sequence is TGTGCCAGCAGAGCCAGGGGCAATGAAAAACTGTTTTTT.

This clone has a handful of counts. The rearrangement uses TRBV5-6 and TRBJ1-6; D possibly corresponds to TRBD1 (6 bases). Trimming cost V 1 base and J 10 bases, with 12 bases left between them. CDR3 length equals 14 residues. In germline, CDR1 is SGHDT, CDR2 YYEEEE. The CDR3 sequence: CASSLPRGRSPLHF. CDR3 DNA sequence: TGTGCCAGCAGCTTGCCCAGGGGACGCTCACCCCTCCACTTT.

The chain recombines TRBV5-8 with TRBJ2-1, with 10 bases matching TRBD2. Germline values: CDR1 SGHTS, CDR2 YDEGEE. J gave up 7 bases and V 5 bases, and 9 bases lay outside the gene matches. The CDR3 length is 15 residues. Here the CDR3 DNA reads TGTGCCAGCAGTTCAGGACTAGCGGTTTTTAATGAGCAGTTCTTC. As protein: CASSSGLAVFNEQFF.

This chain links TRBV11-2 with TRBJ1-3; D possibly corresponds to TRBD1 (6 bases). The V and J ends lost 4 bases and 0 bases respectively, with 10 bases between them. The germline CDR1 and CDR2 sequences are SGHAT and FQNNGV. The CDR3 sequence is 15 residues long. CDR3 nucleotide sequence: TGTGCCAGCAGCTCCGGACAGAGCTCTGGAAACACCATATATTTT. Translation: CASSSGQSSGNTIYF.